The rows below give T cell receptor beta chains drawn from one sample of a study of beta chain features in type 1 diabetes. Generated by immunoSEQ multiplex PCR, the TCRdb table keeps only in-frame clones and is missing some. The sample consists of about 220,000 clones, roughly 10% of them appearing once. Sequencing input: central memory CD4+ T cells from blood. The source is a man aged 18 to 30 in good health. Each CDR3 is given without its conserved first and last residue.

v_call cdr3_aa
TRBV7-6 ASSSSHGRTDTQY
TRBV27 ASSLSPSAGIL
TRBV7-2 ASSTGLAGLGNEQF
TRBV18 ASSPPNSDSYEQY
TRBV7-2 ASSWRPAYNEQF
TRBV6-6 ASSGPGGGNQPQH
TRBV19 ASSRWGSQETQY
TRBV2 ASWGLADTGELF
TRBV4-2 ASSQPRDGEAF
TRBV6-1 ASSDGGNQPQH
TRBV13 ASSSSLTTREQF
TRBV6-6 ASRDSVTYEQY
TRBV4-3 ASSQATGQRGYT
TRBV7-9 ASILDRGNTDTQY
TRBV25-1 ASSEQGGLTEAF
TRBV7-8 ASSGHRSNEQF
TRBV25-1 ASSTQGANEKLF
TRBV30 AWSIAGAETQY
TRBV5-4 ASSLVAGEQY
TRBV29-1 SSYTDTQY
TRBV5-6 ASSLYPPDRGYEQY
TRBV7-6 ASSPRHGDSTYNEQF
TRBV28 ASSPQGGGPIDEQF
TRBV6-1 ASSEDRGLQETQY
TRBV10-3 ATNSYNEQF
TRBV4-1 ASSIGLTDGNTIY
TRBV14 ASRRASGNTIY
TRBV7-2 ASSSESYGYT
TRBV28 ASSPPGLAGETQY
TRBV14 ASSHVGLASNEQF
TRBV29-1 SVEDTGQGGNIQY
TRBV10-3 AISGEAGDTQY
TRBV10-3 AISLTGADEQF
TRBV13 ASSLRLAGALDTQY
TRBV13 ASSLVISGRYNEQF
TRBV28 ASSSGGQPQH
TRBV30 AWSWLGDRATEQY
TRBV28 AISAGESNEQF
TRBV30 AWLPGGGNEQF